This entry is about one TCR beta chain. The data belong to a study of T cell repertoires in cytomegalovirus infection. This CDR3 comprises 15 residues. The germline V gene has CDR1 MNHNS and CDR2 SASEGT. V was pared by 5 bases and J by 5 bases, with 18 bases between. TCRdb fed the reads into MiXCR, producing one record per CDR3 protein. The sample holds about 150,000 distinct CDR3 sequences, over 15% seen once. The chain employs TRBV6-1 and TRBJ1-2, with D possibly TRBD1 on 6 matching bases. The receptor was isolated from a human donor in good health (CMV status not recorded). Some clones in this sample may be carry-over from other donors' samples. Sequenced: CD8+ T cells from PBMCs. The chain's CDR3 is CASSPRVEDRYGYTF. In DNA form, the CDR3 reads TGTGCCAGCAGTCCCCGGGTCGAGGACAGATATGGCTACACCTTC.